This T cell receptor beta chain was recovered during a study of Graves' ophthalmopathy and Graves' hyperthyroidism. Scientists amplified the TCR beta CDR3 regions from RNA transcripts. RT-PCR in the first round used HTBI primers; a second-round multiplex PCR followed. TCRdb reprocessed the multiplex PCR reads via MiXCR and lists one record per CDR3 protein. The table shows hundreds of thousands of distinct CDR3 sequences, with 40% occurring only once. Study findings and constraints: Progression of ophthalmopathy was predicted by the model with 65% to 71% sensitivity and under 85% specificity. Blood shared most expanded thyroid clonotypes above 0.001 frequency. The 13-signature model separated ophthalmopathy from stable hyperthyroidism at approximately 91% sensitivity and 80% to 84% specificity.

V gave up 0 bases and J gave up 0 bases, with 18 bases separating them. Germline CDR1 reads SQVTM; CDR2 reads ANQGSEA. The CDR3 has 19 amino acids. Those donors who had ophthalmopathy presented with moderate-to-severe activity, a CAS of ≥3, a NOSPECS of ≥4 and a duration under 3 months. This clonotype came up many times. Its target is unknown. Sequencing was done on a sample of peripheral blood. The V call is TRBV29-1, the J call TRBJ2-6, with D unresolved. The clonotype comes from an adult man with Graves' ophthalmopathy. The CDR3, as DNA: TGCAGCGTTGAAGAATCCCCAGAGTTTGGGTTCTCTGGGGCCAACGTCCTGACTTTC. It translates to CSVEESPEFGFSGANVLTF.